This T cell receptor beta chain was found in a study of T-cell memory formation after mild COVID-19. Study as a whole: There were largely donor-specific TCR clusters.

This CDR3 contains 13 residues. V lost 5 bases, J lost 7 bases, and 13 bases lay in between. Per the germline V gene, CDR1 is SGDLS and CDR2 is YYNGEE. General study findings and limits: CD4+ clones that contracted lay mainly in CM and EM; CD8+ ones lay in EMRA. Some SARS-CoV-2-responding clones were already detected in memory before infection.

Using its own MiXCR run on the 5' RACE reads, TCRdb lists one record per CDR3 protein. The data hold 350,000 or so distinct CDR3 sequences, with around 20% observed a single time. About this clonotype itself: Its antigen is undetermined.

The sequenced sample consisted of PBMCs or a T cell subset sorted from them (not recorded which). The clonotype originates from an adult woman who had mild COVID-19 (a few samples of this study predate the infection). Cell type and time point are not known. The J gene is TRBJ2-1, the V gene TRBV9, with D possibly matching TRBD2 (5 bases). The CDR3 is CASSSIPGNEQFF. CDR3 coding DNA: TGTGCCAGCAGTAGCATCCCGGGGAATGAGCAGTTCTTC.